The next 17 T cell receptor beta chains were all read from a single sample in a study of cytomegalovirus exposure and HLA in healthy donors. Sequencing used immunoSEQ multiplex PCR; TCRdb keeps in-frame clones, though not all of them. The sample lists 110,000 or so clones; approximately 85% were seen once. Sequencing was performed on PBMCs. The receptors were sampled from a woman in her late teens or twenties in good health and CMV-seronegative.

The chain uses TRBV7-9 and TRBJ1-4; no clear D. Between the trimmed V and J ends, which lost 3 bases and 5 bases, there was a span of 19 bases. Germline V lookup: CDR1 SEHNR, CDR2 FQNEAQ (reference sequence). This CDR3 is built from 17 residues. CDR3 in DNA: TGTGCCAGCAGCTTTCCCCTCCGGGAAGGGATAAATGAAAAACTGTTTTTT. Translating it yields CASSFPLREGINEKLFF.

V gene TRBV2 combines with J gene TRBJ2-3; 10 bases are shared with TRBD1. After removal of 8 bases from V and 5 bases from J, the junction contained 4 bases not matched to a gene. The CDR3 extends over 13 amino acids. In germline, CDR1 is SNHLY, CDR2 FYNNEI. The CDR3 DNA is TGTGCCAGCCAGACAGGGGGCATAGATACGCAGTATTTT. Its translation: CASQTGGIDTQYF.

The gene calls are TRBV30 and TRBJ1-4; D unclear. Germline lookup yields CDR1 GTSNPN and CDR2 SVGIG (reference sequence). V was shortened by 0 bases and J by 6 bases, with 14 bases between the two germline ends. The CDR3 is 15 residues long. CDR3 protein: CAWSVKGQADEKLFF. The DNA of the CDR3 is TGTGCCTGGAGTGTAAAAGGCCAGGCAGATGAAAAACTGTTTTTT. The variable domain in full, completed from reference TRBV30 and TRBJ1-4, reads SQTIHQWPATLVQPVGSPLSLECTVEGTSNPNLYWYRQAAGRGLQLLFYSVGIGQISSEVPQNLSASRPQDRQFILSSKKLLLSDSGFYLCAWSVKGQADEKLFFGSGTQLSVL.

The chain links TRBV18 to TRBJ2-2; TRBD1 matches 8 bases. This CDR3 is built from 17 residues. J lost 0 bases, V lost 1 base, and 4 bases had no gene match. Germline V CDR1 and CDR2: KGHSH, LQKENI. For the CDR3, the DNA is TGTGCCAGCTCACCACGACAGGGGACGCCGAACACCGGGGAGCTGTTTTTT. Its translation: CASSPRQGTPNTGELFF.

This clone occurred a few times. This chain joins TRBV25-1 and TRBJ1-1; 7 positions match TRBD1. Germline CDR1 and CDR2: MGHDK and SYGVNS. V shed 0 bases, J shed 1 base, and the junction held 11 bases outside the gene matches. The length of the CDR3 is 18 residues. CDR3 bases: TGTGCCAGCAGTGAATATAGTGTTACAGGGGCGGGGAACACTGAAGCTTTCTTT. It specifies CASSEYSVTGAGNTEAFF.

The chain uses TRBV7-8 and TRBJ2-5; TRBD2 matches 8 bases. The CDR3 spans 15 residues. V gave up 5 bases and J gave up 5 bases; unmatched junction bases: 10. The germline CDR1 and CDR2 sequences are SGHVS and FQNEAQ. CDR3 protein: CASSPPGGGRETQYF. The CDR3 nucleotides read TGTGCCAGCAGCCCTCCGGGCGGGGGGAGGGAGACCCAGTACTTC. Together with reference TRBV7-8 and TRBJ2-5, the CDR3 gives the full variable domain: GAGVSQSPRYKVAKRGQDVALRCDPISGHVSLFWYQQALGQGPEFLTYFQNEAQLDKSGLPSDRFFAERPEGSVSTLKIQRTQQEDSAVYLCASSPPGGGRETQYFGPGTRLLVL.

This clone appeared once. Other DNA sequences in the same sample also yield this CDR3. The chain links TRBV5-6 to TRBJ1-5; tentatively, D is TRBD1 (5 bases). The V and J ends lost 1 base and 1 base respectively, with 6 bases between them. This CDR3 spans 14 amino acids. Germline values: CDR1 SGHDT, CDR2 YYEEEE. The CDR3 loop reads CASSLQGSNQPQHF. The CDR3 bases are TGTGCCAGCAGCTTGCAGGGCAGCAATCAGCCCCAGCATTTT.

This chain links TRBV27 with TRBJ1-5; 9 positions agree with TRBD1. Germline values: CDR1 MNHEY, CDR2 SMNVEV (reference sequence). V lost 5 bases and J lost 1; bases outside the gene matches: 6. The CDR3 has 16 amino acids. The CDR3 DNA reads TGTGCCAGCAGTCTACAGGGGGCATGGAGCAATCAGCCCCAGCATTTT. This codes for CASSLQGAWSNQPQHF.

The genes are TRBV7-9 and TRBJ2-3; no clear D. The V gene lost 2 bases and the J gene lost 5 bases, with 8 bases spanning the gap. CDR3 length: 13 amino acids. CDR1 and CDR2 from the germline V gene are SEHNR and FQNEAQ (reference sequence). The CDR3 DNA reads TGTGCCAGCAGCTTACTCCTCCTAGATACGCAGTATTTT. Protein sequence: CASSLLLLDTQYF.

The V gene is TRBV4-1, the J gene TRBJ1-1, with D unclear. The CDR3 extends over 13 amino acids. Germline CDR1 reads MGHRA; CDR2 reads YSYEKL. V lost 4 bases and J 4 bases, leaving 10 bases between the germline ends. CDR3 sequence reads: CASSRQEPTEAFF. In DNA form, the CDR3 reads TGCGCCAGCAGCCGCCAGGAACCCACTGAAGCTTTCTTT.

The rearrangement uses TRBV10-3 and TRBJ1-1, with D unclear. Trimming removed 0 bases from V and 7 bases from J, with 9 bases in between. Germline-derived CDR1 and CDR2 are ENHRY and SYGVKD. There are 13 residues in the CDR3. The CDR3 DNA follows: TGTGCCATCAGTGAGTCCATCCTAGATGAAGCTTTCTTT. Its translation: CAISESILDEAFF.

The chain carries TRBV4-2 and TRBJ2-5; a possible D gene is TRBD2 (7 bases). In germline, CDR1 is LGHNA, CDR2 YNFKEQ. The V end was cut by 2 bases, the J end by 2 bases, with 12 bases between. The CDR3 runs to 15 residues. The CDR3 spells CASSQLGGLQETQYF. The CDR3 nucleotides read TGTGCCAGCAGCCAATTGGGGGGGCTACAAGAGACCCAGTACTTC.

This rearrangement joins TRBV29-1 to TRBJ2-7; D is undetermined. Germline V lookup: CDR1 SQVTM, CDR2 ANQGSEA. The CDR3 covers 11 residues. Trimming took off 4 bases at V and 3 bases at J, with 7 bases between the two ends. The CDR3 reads CSVGPDYEQYF. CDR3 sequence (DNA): TGCAGCGTTGGGCCTGACTACGAGCAGTACTTC.

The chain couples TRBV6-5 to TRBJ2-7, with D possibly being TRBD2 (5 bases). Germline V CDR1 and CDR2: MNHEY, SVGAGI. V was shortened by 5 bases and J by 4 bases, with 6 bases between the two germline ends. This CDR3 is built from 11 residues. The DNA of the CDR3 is TGTGCCAGCAGTGGAGGTTACGAGCAGTACTTC. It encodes CASSGGYEQYF.

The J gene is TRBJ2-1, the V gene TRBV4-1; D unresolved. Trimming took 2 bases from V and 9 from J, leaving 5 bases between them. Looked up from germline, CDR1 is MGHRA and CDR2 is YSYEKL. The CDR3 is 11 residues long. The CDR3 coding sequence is TGCGCCAGCAGCCAACCTAGTGAGCAGTTCTTC. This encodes CASSQPSEQFF.

CDR3 coding DNA: TGTGCCACCAGCAGAACCCGGGAGGTGAGCAATCAGCCCCAGCATTTT. The encoded protein is CATSRTREVSNQPQHF. V is TRBV15 and J is TRBJ1-5, with D hard to call. Germline lookup yields CDR1 LNHNV and CDR2 YYDKDF (reference sequence). This CDR3 comprises 16 residues. Trimming took off 2 bases at V and 1 base at J, with 12 bases between the two ends. Supplemented by reference TRBV15 and TRBJ1-5, the full variable domain reads DAMVIQNPRYQVTQFGKPVTLSCSQTLNHNVMYWYQQKSSQAPKLLFHYYDKDFNNEADTPDNFQSRRPNTSFCFLDIRSPGLGDTAMYLCATSRTREVSNQPQHFGDGTRLSIL.

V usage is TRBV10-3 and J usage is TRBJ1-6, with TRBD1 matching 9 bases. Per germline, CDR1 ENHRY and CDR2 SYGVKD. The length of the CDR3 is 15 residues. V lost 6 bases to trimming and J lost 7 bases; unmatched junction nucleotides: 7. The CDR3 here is CAIRSQGAGNSPLHF. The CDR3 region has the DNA TGTGCCATCAGATCACAGGGGGCAGGGAATTCACCCCTCCACTTT.